This TCR beta chain stems from a study of Graves' ophthalmopathy and Graves' hyperthyroidism. Ten or more counts support this clonotype. Antigen unknown. Trimming removed 2 bases from V and 4 bases from J; junction bases left unmatched: 5. This CDR3 is 15 amino acids long. The study amplified TCR beta CDR3 regions using RNA transcripts. The workflow started with a first-round RT-PCR run with HTBI primers and then moved on to a second-round multiplex PCR. TCRdb used MiXCR to reprocess the multiplex PCR reads, holding one entry per CDR3 protein. The table shows about 420,000 distinct CDR3 sequences, with 20% to 25% occurring only once. Study-wide points: Clonotypes were expanded in thyroid at above 0.001 frequency, and most also appeared in blood. Ophthalmopathy could be told apart from stable hyperthyroidism by a 13-signature model (87.88% sensitivity, 70% to 84% specificity).

Sequencing used peripheral blood. This receptor was identified in a woman aged 18 to 35 with stable Graves' hyperthyroidism. The chain links TRBV12-3 or TRBV12-4 to TRBJ2-7, with TRBD1 identical over 10 bases. In DNA, the CDR3 is TGTGCCAGCAGTTTAAGGGACAGGGGTTGGTACGAGCAGTACTTC. Protein sequence: CASSLRDRGWYEQYF.